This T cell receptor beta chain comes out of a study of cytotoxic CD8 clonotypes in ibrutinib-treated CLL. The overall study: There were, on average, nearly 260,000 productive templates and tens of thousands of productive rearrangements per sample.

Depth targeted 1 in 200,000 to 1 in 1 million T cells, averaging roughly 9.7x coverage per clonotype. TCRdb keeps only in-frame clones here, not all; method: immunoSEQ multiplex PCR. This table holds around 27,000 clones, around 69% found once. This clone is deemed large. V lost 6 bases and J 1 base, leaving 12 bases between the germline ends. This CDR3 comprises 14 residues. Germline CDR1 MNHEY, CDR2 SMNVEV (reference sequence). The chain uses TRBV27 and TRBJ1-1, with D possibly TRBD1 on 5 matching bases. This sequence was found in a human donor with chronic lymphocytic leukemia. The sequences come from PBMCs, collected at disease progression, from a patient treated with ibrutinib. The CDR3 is CASSFGTGNTEAFF. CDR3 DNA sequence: TGTGCCAGCAGCTTCGGGACGGGGAACACTGAAGCTTTCTTT.